Reported below is one T cell receptor beta chain. What it binds is not known. The data belong to a study of T-cell memory formation after mild COVID-19. About the study: The study found TCR clusters largely donor specific.

MiXCR was run by TCRdb on the 5' RACE reads, yielding one entry per CDR3 protein. This sample has about 430,000 distinct CDR3 sequences; approximately 18% occur once, and the top ten carry about 22%. Findings and limits, study-wide: Among clones peaking at day 37 in the second wave, SARS-CoV-2 specificity remained unconfirmed. Researchers found some responding clones in pre-infection memory, a sign that cross-reactive memory joined. Among contracting clones, CD4+ were mainly CM/EM and CD8+ enriched in EMRA.

Per germline, CDR1 SGHRS and CDR2 YFSETQ. Trimming took 1 base from V and 7 from J, leaving 3 bases between them. The CDR3 runs to 10 residues. This sequence joins TRBV5-1 and TRBJ2-7; D remains unclear. Sequenced input: PBMCs or a T cell subset sorted from them (not recorded which). The TCR comes from a man aged 18 to 29 who had mild COVID-19 (a few samples of this study predate the infection). Cell type and time point are not known. Here the CDR3 DNA reads TGCGCCAGCAGCTTGACAGAGCAGTACGTC. Its translation is CASSLTEQYV.